This paragraph covers one T cell receptor (beta chain) sequence. The data were obtained in a study of T cell changes during pregnancy in multiple sclerosis. Assay used: immunoSEQ multiplex PCR; TCRdb lists only in-frame clones, some missing. The sample records fewer than 65,000 clones, approximately 95% being singletons. The CDR3 sequence is 15 residues long. The ends lost 0 bases at V and 10 bases at J; junction bases unmatched: 11. In germline, CDR1 is SGHRS, CDR2 YFSETQ. The chain has TRBV5-1 and TRBJ1-2, with 8 nucleotides matching TRBD1. Sequenced material: CD4+ T cells from peripheral blood mononuclear cells, taken in the third trimester of pregnancy. This TCR derives from a female donor with multiple sclerosis, enrolled in a pregnancy study. For the CDR3, the DNA is TGCGCCAGCAGCTTGGCCCCTGGGACAGGCCCCTACTACACCTTC. It specifies CASSLAPGTGPYYTF.